This passage covers 23 T cell receptor beta chains from one sample sequenced in a study of blood T cell repertoires in COVID-19. Method: immunoSEQ multiplex PCR; TCRdb's copy keeps in-frame clones and lacks some. The sample carries under 60,000 clones, about nine tenths recorded once. The material sequenced was peripheral blood. The receptors originated from a human donor in a cohort sampled during active COVID-19.

DNA for the CDR3: TGCAGCGGCCAGAGGGGGACTAATGAAAAACTGTTTTTT. Translated, it gives CSGQRGTNEKLFF. The genes are TRBV29-1 and TRBJ1-4; possible D gene TRBD1, 6 bases. Germline-derived CDR1 and CDR2 are SQVTM and ANQGSEA. V was trimmed by 7 bases and J by 2 bases, leaving 11 bases between them. This CDR3 contains 13 residues.

The chain couples TRBV12-5 to TRBJ2-7; TRBD1 matches 7 bases. This CDR3 has 16 residues. Germline CDR1 LGHNT, CDR2 FRNRAP. V lost 4 bases and J lost 3; bases outside the gene matches: 12. The CDR3 loop reads CASGSTSTRTGYEQYF. The CDR3 coding sequence is TGTGCTAGTGGTTCTACCTCTACCAGGACAGGCTACGAGCAGTACTTC.

The chain employs TRBV2 and TRBJ1-5, with D perhaps TRBD1 (6 bases). Germline CDR1 reads SNHLY; CDR2 reads FYNNEI. CDR3 length equals 16 residues. V was trimmed by 1 base and J by 3 bases, leaving 13 bases between them. As DNA, the CDR3 is TGTGCCAGCAGTGAAGATGGCGGACAGCTCAATCAGCCCCAGCATTTT. Protein product: CASSEDGGQLNQPQHF.

V is TRBV9 and J is TRBJ1-2; 9 nucleotides align to TRBD1. V was pared by 0 bases and J by 0 bases, with 9 bases of the junction left unmatched. The CDR3 loop spans 18 amino acids. Per germline, CDR1 SGDLS and CDR2 YYNGEE. CDR3 region: CASSVGGDRVTANYGYTF. CDR3 coding DNA: TGTGCCAGCAGCGTAGGGGGGGACAGGGTGACGGCTAACTATGGCTACACCTTC.

The chain carries TRBV29-1 and TRBJ1-2; 9 bases agree with TRBD1. CDR3 length: 13 amino acids. Germline CDR1 SQVTM, CDR2 ANQGSEA. Losses at the gene ends were 3 bases for V and 8 bases for J; bases not matched to a gene: 7. CDR3 in DNA: TGCAGCGTTGACTCCGGGACAGGGATCGGCTACACCTTC. Translation gives CSVDSGTGIGYTF.

The chain is built from TRBV9 and TRBJ1-2, with 11 bases identical to TRBD1. With V trimmed by 7 bases and J by 7 bases, 3 bases remained unmatched. Germline V gives CDR1 SGDLS, CDR2 YYNGEE. The CDR3 spans 12 residues. The CDR3 bases are TGTGCCAGCGGGGGACAGGGGGGTGGCTACACCTTC. This sequence encodes CASGGQGGGYTF. Using reference TRBV9 and TRBJ1-2 for the parts outside the CDR3, the full variable domain is DSGVTQTPKHLITATGQRVTLRCSPRSGDLSVYWYQQSLDQGLQFLIQYYNGEERAKGNILERFSAQQFPDLHSELNLSSLELGDSALYFCASGGQGGGYTFGSGTRLTVV.

V is TRBV3-1 (or the pseudogene TRBV3-2) and J is TRBJ2-5; 9 nucleotides align to TRBD2. The V and J ends lost 5 bases and 9 bases, in that order; junction bases with no gene match: 7. Germline V gene data show CDR1 as LGHDT and CDR2 as YNNKEL (reference sequence). This CDR3 is 13 amino acids long. The CDR3 protein is CASSEILAGAQYF. The CDR3 DNA reads TGTGCCAGCAGCGAGATCTTAGCGGGGGCCCAGTACTTC.

The gene calls are TRBV3-1 (or the pseudogene TRBV3-2) and TRBJ2-7, with 11 bases lining up with TRBD2. J was trimmed by 7 bases and V by 3 bases; bases with no gene match: 8. This CDR3 is built from 15 residues. Germline V gives CDR1 LGHDT, CDR2 YNNKEL (reference sequence). The CDR3 protein is CASSHSGRAGFEQYF. CDR3 bases: TGTGCCAGCAGCCATAGCGGGAGGGCCGGATTTGAGCAGTACTTC.

V usage is TRBV5-4 and J usage is TRBJ2-3; perhaps TRBD1 as D (5 bases). The CDR3 loop spans 13 amino acids. The ends were cut back, 5 bases at V and 0 bases at J, with 7 bases in the middle. Germline V CDR1 and CDR2: SGHNT, YYREEE (reference sequence). The CDR3 coding sequence is TGTGCCAGCAGGCAGGGCAGCACAGATACGCAGTATTTT. It codes for CASRQGSTDTQYF.

The V call is TRBV27, the J call TRBJ1-1; D unresolved. CDR1 and CDR2 (germline): MNHEY, SMNVEV (reference sequence). V lost 4 bases, J lost 3 bases, and 21 bases lay in between. The CDR3 sequence is 17 residues long. The CDR3 spells CASSYQLLGHLHTEAFF. DNA for the CDR3: TGTGCCAGCAGTTACCAATTACTGGGCCACCTCCACACTGAAGCTTTCTTT.

The CDR3 coding sequence is TGTGCCAGCAGCTTAAGCGGGACTAGTTACTACGAGCAGTACGTC. Amino acid sequence: CASSLSGTSYYEQYV. The J gene is TRBJ2-7, the V gene TRBV11-2; 8 bases align to TRBD2. The CDR3 covers 15 residues. Germline loops: CDR1 SGHAT, CDR2 FQNNGV. Trimming took 2 bases from V and 3 from J; bases not matched to a gene: 6.

The rearrangement joins TRBV12-3 or TRBV12-4 to TRBJ1-4, with D hard to call. The CDR3 has 11 amino acids. Trimming took off 6 bases at V and 5 bases at J, with 4 bases between the two ends. The CDR3 sequence: CASSQNEKLFF. The CDR3 DNA is TGTGCCAGCAGCCAGAATGAAAAACTGTTTTTT.

The chain employs TRBV27 and TRBJ1-6; TRBD1 is a possible D gene (5 bases). Trimming shortened V by 5 bases and J by 6 bases, and 8 bases separated the two germline ends. Germline V lookup: CDR1 MNHEY, CDR2 SMNVEV (reference sequence). The CDR3 is made up of 13 amino acids. The CDR3: CASSQGRNSPLHF. The CDR3 DNA is TGTGCCAGCAGTCAGGGTCGTAATTCACCCCTCCACTTT.

V and J are TRBV23-1 and TRBJ1-5, with unresolved D. TRBV23-1 is known as an ORF, though its function is uncertain. The CDR3 runs 15 residues. Trimming left V 0 bases short and J 2 bases short, with 8 bases between. In DNA, the CDR3 is TGCGCCAGCAGTCAATCACGGGGTGGCAATCAGCCCCAGCATTTT. Its translation: CASSQSRGGNQPQHF.

This clone was seen only a few times. The rearrangement joins TRBV4-1 to TRBJ2-2; TRBD1 might be the D (5 bases). CDR1 is MGHRA, CDR2 YSYEKL, per germline. Between the trimmed V and J ends, which lost 0 bases and 6 bases, there was a span of 11 bases. The CDR3 consists of 15 residues. DNA for the CDR3: TGCGCCAGCAGCCAAGATGGGGCGATTGCCGGGGAGCTGTTTTTT. Translation gives CASSQDGAIAGELFF.

The rearrangement joins TRBV6-5 to TRBJ2-7; 8 positions match TRBD2. Germline assignment: CDR1 MNHEY and CDR2 SVGAGI. The trim removed 5 bases at V and 3 bases at J, leaving 6 bases unmatched. The CDR3 covers 14 residues. CDR3 DNA: TGTGCCAGCAGTAACAGACTAGCGTTCTACGAGCAGTACGTC. Translated: CASSNRLAFYEQYV.

The J gene is TRBJ2-4, the V gene TRBV19; 8 nucleotides agree with TRBD1. Looked up from germline, CDR1 is LNHDA and CDR2 is SQIVND (reference sequence). The CDR3 loop spans 17 amino acids. The junction had 9 bases not matched to a gene; V was cut back by 3 bases and J by 2 bases. This CDR3 reads CASSMRQGARSKNIQYF. CDR3 sequence (DNA): TGTGCCAGTAGTATGAGGCAGGGGGCGCGATCCAAAAACATTCAGTACTTC.

This clone occurred once. This chain connects TRBV6-6 to TRBJ1-1; D is unresolved. The CDR3 totals 12 residues. Germline lookup yields CDR1 MNHNY and CDR2 SVGAGI (reference sequence). Trimming took off 5 bases at V and 11 bases at J, with 15 bases between the two ends. The CDR3 here is CASSRQGEGAFF. The DNA for the CDR3 is TGTGCCAGCAGTAGACAAGGAGAGGGTGCTTTCTTT.

The gene calls are TRBV9 and TRBJ2-3; 13 bases agree with TRBD2. The ends lost 3 bases at V and 6 bases at J; junction bases unmatched: 13. Germline V gene sequence: CDR1 SGDLS, CDR2 YYNGEE. The CDR3 contains 18 residues. CDR3 bases: TGTGCCAGCAGCGCTCATTTATTGGGGACTAGCGGGACGGATACGCAGTATTTT. As protein: CASSAHLLGTSGTDTQYF.

The rearrangement uses TRBV19 and TRBJ2-7; 13 positions match TRBD2. The germline V gene has CDR1 LNHDA and CDR2 SQIVND (reference sequence). J was trimmed by 4 bases and V by 5 bases; bases with no gene match: 5. This CDR3 is 15 amino acids long. The CDR3 DNA sequence: TGTGCCAGTAGTCGACTAGCGGGAGGAGGTTACGAGCAGTACTTC. As protein: CASSRLAGGGYEQYF.

The chain joins TRBV19 to TRBJ2-7, with D tentatively TRBD2 (6 bases). This CDR3 is 14 amino acids long. From germline, CDR1 is LNHDA and CDR2 SQIVND (reference sequence). V was shortened by 3 bases and J by 5 bases, with 14 bases between the two germline ends. Here the CDR3 reads CASSMDGSADEQYF. For the CDR3, the DNA is TGTGCCAGTAGTATGGACGGGAGTGCCGACGAGCAGTACTTC.

The V call is TRBV19, the J call TRBJ1-1, with a tentative D call TRBD1 (6 bases). With 8 bases removed from V and 6 bases from J, the gap between germline ends came to 13 bases. The CDR3 spans 12 residues. Germline CDR1 reads LNHDA; CDR2 reads SQIVND (reference sequence). CDR3 region: CASAAGAAEAFF. The CDR3 bases are TGTGCCAGTGCAGCAGGGGCCGCTGAAGCTTTCTTT.

This chain links TRBV3-1 (or the pseudogene TRBV3-2) with TRBJ2-1; the D gene is possibly TRBD2 (6 bases). The CDR3 is 14 residues long. CDR1 is LGHDT, CDR2 YNNKEL, per germline (reference sequence). Trimming took 2 bases from V and 8 from J, leaving 13 bases between them. CDR3 DNA sequence: TGTGCCAGCAGCCAACTCCGGGACTCGGATGAGCAGTTCTTC. Translating it yields CASSQLRDSDEQFF.